This paragraph covers one TCR beta chain sequence. Its antigen is unknown. The sample comes from a study of T cell responses to AZD1222 COVID-19 vaccine. The study, taken as a whole, reports: Close to half of spike-specific TCRs reportedly recognize unmutated variant regions. CD4 TCRs associated with vaccination spanned spike, dominating at 160-218 and 743-854.

V was pared by 2 bases and J by 4 bases, with 18 bases of the junction left unmatched. CDR3 size: 19 residues. Germline V CDR1 and CDR2: SGHTA, FQGTGA. The data were produced by immunoSEQ multiplex PCR, yet TCRdb's version contains in-frame clones alone and is incomplete. The table lists 120,000 to 150,000 clones, around 88% of them singletons. This chain connects TRBV7-3 to TRBJ2-7, with 9 bases that match TRBD2. The sequence was collected from an adult in good health. This material consisted of peripheral blood, taken on day 0 of AZD1222 vaccination. The CDR3 region is CASSLRPSTSGGGSYEQYF. The CDR3 DNA reads TGTGCCAGCAGCTTACGGCCCTCGACTAGCGGTGGTGGTTCGTACGAGCAGTACTTC.